Listed below are T cell receptor beta chains from one sample, sequenced in a study of OX40 agonist ivuxolimab in advanced cancers. The data were produced by immunoSEQ multiplex PCR, yet TCRdb's version contains in-frame clones alone and is incomplete. This table holds about 69,000 clones, approximately 90% found once. The sample in question was CD4+ or CD8+ T cells sorted from blood, obtained in a trial of the OX40 agonist ivuxolimab. The origin of the receptors is an adult with an advanced solid tumor such as melanoma, head and neck, liver or kidney cancer. Both conserved end residues are part of each CDR3. A D gene is named only where the DNA matches it firmly.

d_call,v_call,cdr3_aa
TRBD2,TRBV19,CASSTVAGGPSEQYF
.,TRBV30,CASHPLHSNSGNTIYF
.,TRBV27,CASSLGSRGAAYGYTF
.,TRBV19,CASGGPFSGNTIYF
.,TRBV27,CASRTNQGSSAEAFF
.,TRBV27,CASSQKRLGTEAFF
.,TRBV5-5,CASSLLAGISYEQYF
TRBD1,TRBV5-1,CASSLGDRGLQAFF
.,TRBV28,CASSWGLYQPQHF
TRBD2,TRBV7-9,CASSITSGSYEQYF
TRBD1,TRBV14,CASSQDTGTGDSYEQYF
.,TRBV5-1,CASSLNGLLEQFF
.,TRBV10-3,CAISDPPTDYFEAFF
.,TRBV6-5,CASRRLVNDYEQYF
.,TRBV4-1,CASSPRTPPAGVNTEAFF
.,TRBV9,CASSGWMGRIVDTGELFF
.,TRBV9,CASSGSSGNTIYF
.,TRBV9,CASTPRVGASDTQYF
TRBD1,TRBV6-5,CASSRQGQGNQPQHF
TRBD1,TRBV28,CATRGPGNQPQHF
TRBD2,TRBV19,CASSPTAWTSGRHGEDTQYF
TRBD2,TRBV5-1,CASSPVGGADTQYF
.,TRBV5-1,CASSLAIVTDTQYF
TRBD2,TRBV28,CASSGLAGVYEQYF